Listed below are T cell receptor beta chains from one sample, sequenced in a study of T cell responses to AZD1222 COVID-19 vaccine. This table comes from immunoSEQ multiplex PCR, and its TCRdb copy is limited to in-frame clones, with some not included. The sample lists around 100,000 clones, approximately 87% occurring once. The specimen comprised peripheral blood, sampled on day 0 of AZD1222 vaccination. Every receptor here comes from an adult in good health. Each CDR3 is given with its conserved first and last residue. A D gene is named only where the DNA matches it firmly. Clone size is stated in some rows and not others, as once, few, many or a class when expanded.

TRBJ2-3 - TRBV16 TRBD1 CASNPQGAELDTQYF TGTGCCAGCAACCCGCAGGGGGCTGAGTTGGATACGCAGTATTTT
TRBJ1-1 - TRBV7-9 - CASSPSREEAFF TGTGCCAGCAGCCCATCCCGGGAGGAAGCTTTCTTT
TRBJ2-7 - TRBV4-2 - CASSHEGRPYEQYF TGTGCCAGCAGCCACGAGGGCCGTCCTTACGAGCAGTACTTC
TRBJ2-3 - TRBV5-1 TRBD2 CASSSLAEFTDTQYF TGCGCCAGCAGCTCCCTAGCGGAATTCACAGATACGCAGTATTTT
TRBJ2-2 few TRBV13 - CASSFPGRPGELFF TGTGCCAGCAGCTTCCCCGGCCGGCCCGGGGAGCTGTTTTTT
TRBJ2-7 once TRBV11-2 TRBD1 CASSLVSGTGTAEQYF TGTGCCAGCAGCTTAGTTTCCGGGACAGGGACGGCTGAGCAGTACTTC
TRBJ1-5 once TRBV19 - CASAGLGGGNQPQHF TGTGCCAGCGCGGGACTGGGGGGGGGCAATCAGCCCCAGCATTTT
TRBJ1-5 - TRBV28 TRBD1 CASSWGLGQGSNQPQHF TGTGCCAGCAGTTGGGGTTTAGGACAGGGTAGCAATCAGCCCCAGCATTTT
TRBJ2-7 - TRBV15 - CATSRDMGYEQYF TGTGCCACCAGCAGAGATATGGGCTACGAGCAGTACTTC
TRBJ2-5 - TRBV19 TRBD2 CASSPTSGGRTQYF TGTGCCAGTAGCCCGACTAGCGGGGGGCGGACCCAGTACTTC
TRBJ1-2 - TRBV2 TRBD1 CASSGQGYGYTF TGTGCCAGCAGCGGACAGGGCTATGGCTACACCTTC
TRBJ1-4 - TRBV1 - CTSSQGPTTNEKLFF TGCACCAGCAGTCAGGGCCCAACAACTAATGAAAAACTGTTTTTT
TRBJ2-3 - TRBV7-9 - CASSLVGVRSTDTQYF TGTGCCAGCAGCTTAGTAGGGGTTCGGAGCACAGATACGCAGTATTTT
TRBJ1-5 few TRBV13 - CASSLTGGQPQHF TGTGCCAGCAGCTTAACGGGCGGCCAGCCCCAGCATTTT
TRBJ2-2 - TRBV6-6 - CASNPTAKAGELFF TGTGCCAGCAACCCCACGGCAAAAGCCGGGGAGCTGTTTTTT
TRBJ2-7 - TRBV5-1 - CASSSLGLPEQYF TGCGCCAGCAGCTCCCTAGGTCTGCCCGAGCAGTACTTC
TRBJ2-1 - TRBV4-1 TRBD1 CASRSSGQGSYNEQFF TGCGCCAGCAGGAGTTCGGGACAGGGTTCTTACAATGAGCAGTTCTTC
TRBJ1-2 - TRBV12-3/TRBV12-4 - CASSLGGGYTF TGTGCCAGCAGCCTCGGGGGGGGCTACACCTTC
TRBJ1-2 - TRBV5-1 - CASSLNNRAGYTF TGCGCCAGCAGCTTGAACAACAGGGCTGGCTACACCTTC
TRBJ2-3 - TRBV4-3 - CASSQSLGRGRADTQYF TGCGCCAGCAGCCAGAGCCTCGGTCGGGGTAGGGCAGATACGCAGTATTTT
TRBJ1-1 once TRBV7-8 - CASSQPPGSKNTEAFF TGTGCCAGCAGCCAGCCCCCCGGCAGCAAAAACACTGAAGCTTTCTTT
TRBJ2-5 few TRBV20-1 TRBD2 CSASAAAAGGETQYF TGCAGTGCTAGTGCGGCGGCAGCGGGGGGGGAGACCCAGTACTTC
TRBJ2-2 - TRBV10-3 - CATEGRHTGELFF TGTGCCACCGAGGGAAGACACACCGGGGAGCTGTTTTTT
TRBJ1-1 - TRBV5-8 TRBD1 CASSSGQGALSTEAFF TGTGCCAGCAGCTCCGGACAGGGGGCGCTTAGCACTGAAGCTTTCTTT
TRBJ1-3 - TRBV18 - CASSPGTPRTGNTIYF TGTGCCAGCTCACCAGGGACACCTCGGACTGGTAACACCATATATTTT
TRBJ2-7 - TRBV24-1 - CATSDLQAGRYEQYF TGTGCCACCAGTGATTTGCAAGCAGGTCGGTACGAGCAGTACTTC
TRBJ2-5 - TRBV18 - CASSPGQETQYF TGTGCCAGCTCACCAGGCCAAGAGACCCAGTACTTC
TRBJ2-2 - TRBV27 TRBD2 CASGAGGYTGELFF TGTGCCAGCGGGGCGGGGGGCTACACCGGGGAGCTGTTTTTT
TRBJ1-4 - TRBV18 - CASSPPGREGRFF TGTGCCAGCTCACCACCGGGGCGCGAAGGGAGGTTTTTT